Shown below are 2 T cell receptor beta chains from a single sample sequenced in a study of neoadjuvant anti-PD-1 for oral cavity cancer. Here immunoSEQ multiplex PCR was the method, and the copy in TCRdb shows in-frame clones only, minus some. The repertoire includes 50,000 to 65,000 clones, under 85% of them detected once, and just over 2.5% sits in the top ten. The source material was PBMCs, sampled before nivolumab (anti-PD-1) treatment. The source of these receptors is a person aged 35-79 years with oral cavity squamous cell carcinoma.

This chain links TRBV5-1 with TRBJ2-7, with D perhaps matching TRBD1 (6 bases). Trimming pared 2 bases from V and 2 bases from J, leaving 14 bases between. The CDR3 is 15 residues long. In germline, CDR1 is SGHRS, CDR2 YFSETQ. The CDR3 coding sequence is TGCGCCAGCAGCTTACAGGGTAAATCTACCTACGAGCAGTACTTC. This gives the protein CASSLQGKSTYEQYF.

This chain links TRBV7-6 with TRBJ1-1, with D unresolved. The CDR3 extends over 12 amino acids. Between the trimmed V and J ends, which lost 1 base and 7 bases, there was a span of 7 bases. Germline V lookup: CDR1 SGHVS, CDR2 FNYEAQ. The DNA for the CDR3 is TGTGCCAGCAGCTTAGGAACGGGTGAAGCTTTCTTT. Translating gives CASSLGTGEAFF.